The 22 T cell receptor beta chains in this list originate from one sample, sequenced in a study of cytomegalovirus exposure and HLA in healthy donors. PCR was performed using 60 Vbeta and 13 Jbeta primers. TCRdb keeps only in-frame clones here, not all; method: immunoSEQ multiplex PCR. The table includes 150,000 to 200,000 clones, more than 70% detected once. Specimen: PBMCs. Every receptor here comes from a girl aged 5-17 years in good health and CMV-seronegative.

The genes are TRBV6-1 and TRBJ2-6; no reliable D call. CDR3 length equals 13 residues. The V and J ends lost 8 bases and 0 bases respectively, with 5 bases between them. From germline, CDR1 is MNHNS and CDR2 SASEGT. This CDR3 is CASVLSGANVLTF. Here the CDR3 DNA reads TGTGCCAGCGTACTCTCTGGGGCCAACGTCCTGACTTTC.

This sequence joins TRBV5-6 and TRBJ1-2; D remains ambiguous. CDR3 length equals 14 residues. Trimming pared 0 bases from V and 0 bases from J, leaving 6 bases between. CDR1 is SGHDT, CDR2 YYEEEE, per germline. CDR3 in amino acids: CASSLVRANYGYTF. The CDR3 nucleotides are TGTGCCAGCAGCTTGGTACGGGCTAACTATGGCTACACCTTC.

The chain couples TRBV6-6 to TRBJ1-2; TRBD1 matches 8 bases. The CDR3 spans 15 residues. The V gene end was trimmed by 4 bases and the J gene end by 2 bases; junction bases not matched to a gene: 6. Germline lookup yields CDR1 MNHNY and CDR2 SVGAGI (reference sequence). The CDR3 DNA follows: TGTGCCAGCAGTTCACTACAGGGGGTAAACTATGGCTACACCTTC. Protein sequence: CASSSLQGVNYGYTF.

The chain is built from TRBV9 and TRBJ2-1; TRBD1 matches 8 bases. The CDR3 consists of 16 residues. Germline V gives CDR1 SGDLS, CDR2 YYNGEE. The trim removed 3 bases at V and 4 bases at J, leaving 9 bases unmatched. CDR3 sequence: CASSAGQGFIYNEQFF. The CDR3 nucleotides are TGTGCCAGCAGCGCTGGACAGGGTTTTATATACAATGAGCAGTTCTTC.

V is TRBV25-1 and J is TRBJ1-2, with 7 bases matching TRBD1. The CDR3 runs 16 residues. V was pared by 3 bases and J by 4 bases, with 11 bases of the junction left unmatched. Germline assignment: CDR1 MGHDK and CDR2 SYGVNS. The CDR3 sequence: CASSDYGQENSYGYTF. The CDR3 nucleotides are TGTGCCAGCAGTGATTACGGACAGGAGAACTCCTATGGCTACACCTTC.

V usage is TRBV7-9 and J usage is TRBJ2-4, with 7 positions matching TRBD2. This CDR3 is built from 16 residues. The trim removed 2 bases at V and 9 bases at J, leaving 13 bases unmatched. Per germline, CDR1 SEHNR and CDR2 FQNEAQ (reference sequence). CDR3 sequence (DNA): TGTGCCAGCAGCTTAAGCGGGGCCGGGCCCGAGGGCATTCAGTACTTC. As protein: CASSLSGAGPEGIQYF.

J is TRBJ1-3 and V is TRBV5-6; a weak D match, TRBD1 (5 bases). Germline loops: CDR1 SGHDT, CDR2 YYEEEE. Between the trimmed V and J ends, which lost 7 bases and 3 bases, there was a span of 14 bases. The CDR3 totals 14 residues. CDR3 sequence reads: CASETAGGGNTIYF. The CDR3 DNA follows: TGTGCCAGCGAGACAGCGGGAGGTGGAAACACCATATATTTT.

CDR3 sequence reads: CASSLETGTNEKLFF. CDR3 nucleotides: TGTGCCAGCAGCTTAGAGACAGGAACAAATGAAAAACTGTTTTTT. J is TRBJ1-4 and V is TRBV11-2; a weak D match, TRBD1 (6 bases). CDR1 is SGHAT and CDR2 is FQNNGV in the germline V gene. V lost 0 bases to trimming and J lost 5 bases, with 10 bases between them. The CDR3 is 15 amino acids.

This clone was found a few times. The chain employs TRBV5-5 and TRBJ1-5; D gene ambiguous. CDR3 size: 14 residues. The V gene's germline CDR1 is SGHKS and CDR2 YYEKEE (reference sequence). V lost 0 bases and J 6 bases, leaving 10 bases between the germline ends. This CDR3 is CASSLGGGGQPQHF. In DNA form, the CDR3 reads TGTGCCAGCAGCTTGGGAGGAGGTGGTCAGCCCCAGCATTTT.

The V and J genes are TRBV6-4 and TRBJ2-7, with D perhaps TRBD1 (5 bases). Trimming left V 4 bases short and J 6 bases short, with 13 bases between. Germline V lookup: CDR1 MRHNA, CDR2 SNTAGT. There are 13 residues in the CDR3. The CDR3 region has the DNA TGTGCCAGCAGTGTGGGGCCAGGCGGCGAGCAGTACTTC. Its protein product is CASSVGPGGEQYF.

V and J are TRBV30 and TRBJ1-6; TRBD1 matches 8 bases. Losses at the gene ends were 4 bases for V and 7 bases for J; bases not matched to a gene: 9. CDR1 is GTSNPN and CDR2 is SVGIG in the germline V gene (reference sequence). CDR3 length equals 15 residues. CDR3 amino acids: CAWNTRQGKNSPLHF. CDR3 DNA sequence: TGTGCCTGGAACACTCGACAGGGGAAAAATTCACCCCTCCACTTT. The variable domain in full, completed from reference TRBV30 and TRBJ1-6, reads SQTIHQWPATLVQPVGSPLSLECTVEGTSNPNLYWYRQAAGRGLQLLFYSVGIGQISSEVPQNLSASRPQDRQFILSSKKLLLSDSGFYLCAWNTRQGKNSPLHFGNGTRLTVT.

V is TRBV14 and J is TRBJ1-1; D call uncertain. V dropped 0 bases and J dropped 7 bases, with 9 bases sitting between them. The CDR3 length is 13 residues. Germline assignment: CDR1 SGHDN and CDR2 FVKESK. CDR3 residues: CASSQDTTYEAFF. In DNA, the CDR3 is TGTGCCAGCAGCCAAGATACGACATATGAAGCTTTCTTT. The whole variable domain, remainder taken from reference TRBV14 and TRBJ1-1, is EAGVTQFPSHSVIEKGQTVTLRCDPISGHDNLYWYRRVMGKEIKFLLHFVKESKQDESGMPNNRFLAERTGGTYSTLKVQPAELEDSGVYFCASSQDTTYEAFFGQGTRLTVV.

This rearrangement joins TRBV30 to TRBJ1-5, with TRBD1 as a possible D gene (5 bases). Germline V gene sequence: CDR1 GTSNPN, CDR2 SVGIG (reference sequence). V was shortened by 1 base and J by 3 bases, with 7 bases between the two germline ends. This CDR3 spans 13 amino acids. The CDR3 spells CAWSAGSNQPQHF. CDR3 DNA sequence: TGTGCCTGGAGTGCAGGGTCCAATCAGCCCCAGCATTTT.

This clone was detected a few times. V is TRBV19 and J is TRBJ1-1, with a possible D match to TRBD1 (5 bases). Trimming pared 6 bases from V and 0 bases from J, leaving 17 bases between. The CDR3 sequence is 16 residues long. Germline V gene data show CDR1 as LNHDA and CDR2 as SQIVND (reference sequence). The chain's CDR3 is CASSTYGAKVNTEAFF. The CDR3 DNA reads TGTGCCAGTAGCACCTATGGGGCCAAGGTGAACACTGAAGCTTTCTTT.

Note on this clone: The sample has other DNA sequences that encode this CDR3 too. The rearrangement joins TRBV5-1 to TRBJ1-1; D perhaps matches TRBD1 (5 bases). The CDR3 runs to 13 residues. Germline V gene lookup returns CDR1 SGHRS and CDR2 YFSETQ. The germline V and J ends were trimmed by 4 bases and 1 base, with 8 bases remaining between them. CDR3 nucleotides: TGCGCCAGCAGCCCAGGGTGGAACACTGAAGCTTTCTTT. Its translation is CASSPGWNTEAFF.

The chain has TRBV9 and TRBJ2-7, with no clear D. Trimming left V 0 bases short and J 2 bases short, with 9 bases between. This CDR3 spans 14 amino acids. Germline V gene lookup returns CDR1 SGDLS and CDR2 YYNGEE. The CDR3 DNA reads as TGTGCCAGCAGCGTAGGCCCACAAGCCTACGAGCAGTACTTC. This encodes CASSVGPQAYEQYF.

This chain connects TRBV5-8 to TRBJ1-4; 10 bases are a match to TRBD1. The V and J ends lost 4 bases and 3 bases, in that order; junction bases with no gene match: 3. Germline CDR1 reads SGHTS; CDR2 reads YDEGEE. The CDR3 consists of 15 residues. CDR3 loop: CASSAGQGSNEKLFF. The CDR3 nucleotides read TGTGCCAGCAGCGCGGGACAGGGGTCTAATGAAAAACTGTTTTTT.

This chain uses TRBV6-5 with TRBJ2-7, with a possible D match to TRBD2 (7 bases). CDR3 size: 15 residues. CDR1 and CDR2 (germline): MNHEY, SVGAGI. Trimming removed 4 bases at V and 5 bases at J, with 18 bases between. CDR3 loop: CASSSFGGGPDEQYF. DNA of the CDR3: TGTGCCAGCAGTTCCTTTGGGGGGGGGCCGGACGAGCAGTACTTC.

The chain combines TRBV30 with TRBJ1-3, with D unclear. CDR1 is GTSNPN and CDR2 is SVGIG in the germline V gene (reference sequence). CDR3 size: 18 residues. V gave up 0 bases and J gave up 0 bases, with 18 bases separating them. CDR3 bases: TGTGCCTGGAGTGTGACTTGGTCCCACCAGTCCTCTGGAAACACCATATATTTT. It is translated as CAWSVTWSHQSSGNTIYF.

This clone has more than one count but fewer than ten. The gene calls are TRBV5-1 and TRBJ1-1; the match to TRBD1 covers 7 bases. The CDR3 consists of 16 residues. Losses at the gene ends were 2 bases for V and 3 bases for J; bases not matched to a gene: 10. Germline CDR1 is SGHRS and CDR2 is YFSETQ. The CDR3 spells CASSLTGAPRDTEAFF. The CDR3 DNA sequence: TGCGCCAGCAGCTTAACAGGGGCCCCGAGGGACACTGAAGCTTTCTTT.

CDR3 bases: TGTGCCAGCAGCTTAGGGACAGTGAACACTGAAGCTTTCTTT. This sequence encodes CASSLGTVNTEAFF. This chain connects TRBV11-2 to TRBJ1-1; the D gene is possibly TRBD1 (6 bases). This CDR3 has 14 residues. V was cut by 1 base and J by 0 bases, with 6 bases left in between. Germline-derived CDR1 and CDR2 are SGHAT and FQNNGV.

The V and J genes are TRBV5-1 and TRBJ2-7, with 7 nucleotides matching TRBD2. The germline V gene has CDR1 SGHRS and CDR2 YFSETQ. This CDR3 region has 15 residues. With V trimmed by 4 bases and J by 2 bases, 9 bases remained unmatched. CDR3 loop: CASSPTGEGPYEQYF. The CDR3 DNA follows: TGCGCCAGCAGCCCCACGGGGGAGGGGCCCTACGAGCAGTACTTC. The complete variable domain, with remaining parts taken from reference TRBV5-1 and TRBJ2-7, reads KAGVTQTPRYLIKTRGQQVTLSCSPISGHRSVSWYQQTPGQGLQFLFEYFSETQRNKGNFPGRFSGRQFSNSRSEMNVSTLELGDSALYLCASSPTGEGPYEQYFGPGTRLTVT.